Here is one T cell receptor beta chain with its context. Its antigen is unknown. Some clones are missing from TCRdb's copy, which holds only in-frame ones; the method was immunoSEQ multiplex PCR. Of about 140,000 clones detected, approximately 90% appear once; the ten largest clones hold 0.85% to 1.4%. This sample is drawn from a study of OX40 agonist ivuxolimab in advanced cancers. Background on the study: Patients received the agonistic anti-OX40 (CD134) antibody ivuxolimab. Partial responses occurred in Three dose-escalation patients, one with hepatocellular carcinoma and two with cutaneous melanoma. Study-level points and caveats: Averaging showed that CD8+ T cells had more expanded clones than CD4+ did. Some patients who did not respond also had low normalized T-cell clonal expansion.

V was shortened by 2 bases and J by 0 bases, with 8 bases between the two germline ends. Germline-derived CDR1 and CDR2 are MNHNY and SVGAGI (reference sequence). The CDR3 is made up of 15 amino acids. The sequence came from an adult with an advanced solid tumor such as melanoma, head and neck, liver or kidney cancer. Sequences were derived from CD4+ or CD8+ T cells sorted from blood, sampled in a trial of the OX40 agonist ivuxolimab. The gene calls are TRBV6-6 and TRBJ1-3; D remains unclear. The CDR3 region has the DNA TGTGCCAGCAGTTACGGGTCCTACTCTGGAAACACCATATATTTT. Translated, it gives CASSYGSYSGNTIYF.